This T cell receptor beta chain was identified in a study of vaccination effects on CD4 cells after COVID-19 (dated by TCRdb to 2022 to 2024). About the investigation overall: Each participant received two doses of an mRNA SARS-CoV-2 vaccine, either BNT162b2 or mRNA-1273. Pre-vaccine samples from a couple of convalescent patients were drawn 16 days and one week before the first dose, 142 and 148 days after COVID-19 diagnosis. SARS-CoV-2 spike-specific CD4+ TCR repertoires from before and after mRNA vaccination were compared in COVID-19 convalescent patients and in infection-naive vaccine recipients. A total of 9 to 11 COVID-19 convalescent patients and a few SARS-CoV-2-naive healthy vaccine recipients were included in the full study. In the study, cultures from other donors were sequenced using the Oncomine TCR Beta short-read assay on an Illumina iSeq 100. What the research found in general, with its limitations: In convalescent patients, the post-vaccine spike-reactive repertoire was composed mainly of new vaccine-induced clones that were largely distinct from infection-induced clones. Both infection-induced and vaccine-induced clones contracted markedly at late post-vaccination timepoints, which is consistent with waning T cell responses. Only a small number of convalescent patients were included, and no early post-infection timepoints were available, which limited the study.

Receptor amplification or capture employed the immunoSEQ multiplex PCR assay. DNA from the CD4+ T cells that had been cultured and isolated underwent TCR beta CDR3 sequencing. Per the original workflow: Non-productive TCR sequences were removed, reads were trimmed to the CDR3 region, and CDR3s of at least 7 amino acids were retained. The MANAFEST web app was used to pick out antigen-specific clonotypes by comparing their expansion in peptide wells with that in reference cultures. To count as positive, a clone had to show expansion at FDR<0.05 compared with the reference and with all other wells, an odds ratio above 5, and a frequency above 0.1% in two replicate wells. Cross-reactive clonotypes were defined as significantly expanded in SARS-CoV-2 spike wells and in at least one common cold coronavirus spike condition. Levenshtein distance calculated with the stringdist R package was used to assess CDR3 similarity, and unrooted trees were constructed with ape in R 3.6.1. The table comes from immuneACCESS by way of TCRdb, which keeps in-frame sequences with V and J called. Part of the clones is missing from these tables; in studies checked, under half for an unresolved V gene and the rest for unknown reasons. V, J and clone size are taken as reported in that table, and D and trimming were inferred from the DNA itself. The sample table records 20,000 to 25,000 clones; roughly 74% of these occur just once. 35% to 45% of the sample is taken by the ten largest.

A note on this clone: This clone's antigen is unknown. No quality values exist for individual bases; no much larger clone is one base distant.

To identify antigen-specific CD4+ T cell clonotypes by their expansion, the ViraFEST assay first stimulated PBMC with viral peptide pools and then applied TCR sequencing. After roughly 11 days of culture, CD4+ T cells were isolated with the EasySep CD4+ T cell isolation kit. Convalescent patients had PCR-confirmed SARS-CoV-2 infection between March and December 2020, before Alpha, Beta and Delta variants emerged in the United States. Each well held two million PBMC cultured in IMDM containing approximately 5.2% human AB serum, 8 to 10 IU/ml IL-2 and gentamicin, along with 10 ug/ml peptides. Half of the culture medium was replaced with fresh IL-2-containing medium on days 3 and 7. Unless noted otherwise, every peptide stimulation condition was cultured in triplicate wells. PBMC were separated from whole blood using Ficoll-Paque Plus gradient centrifugation and were then either cryopreserved at -140C or used fresh. The QIAamp micro DNA kit was used to extract genomic DNA from the cultured CD4+ T cells.

The CDR3 holds 19 amino acids from the cysteine to the phenylalanine. CDR3 DNA is the only sequence kept; it has 57 bases, read in frame from the first base. Trimming accounts for 3 bases at V and 7 bases at J, while the number of junction bases matched to no gene is 13. The germline V gene yields SGHRS for CDR1 and YFSETQ for CDR2. This specimen was CD4+ T cells from PBMCs cultured with a peptide pool, taken before COVID-19 vaccination. The TCR originated in a human donor who had a prior SARS-CoV-2 infection. The chain was built from TRBV5-1 and TRBJ2-1; a stretch of 16 junction bases matches TRBD2. The sequenced DNA: TGCGCCAGCAGCTCAACCAAACCCGGGACTAGCGGGAGGGGTAATGAGCAGTTCTTC. This encodes CASSSTKPGTSGRGNEQFF.